What follows is one TCR beta chain and its context. What it recognizes is unknown. Per the germline V gene, CDR1 is SGHVS and CDR2 is FQNEAQ. This CDR3 has 17 residues. Trimming removed 5 bases at V and 0 bases at J, with 17 bases between. Both 60 Vbeta primers and 13 Jbeta primers went into the PCR. Assay used: immunoSEQ multiplex PCR; TCRdb lists only in-frame clones, some missing. The sample has about 140,000 clones, about four fifths seen once. These data are taken from a study of cytomegalovirus exposure and HLA in healthy donors. All donors participated as healthy donors of bone marrow. Study observations and caveats: Researchers reported that a few CMV-associated chains were confirmed in vitro as CMV antigen-specific.

This clonotype originated in a man aged 35 to 55 in good health and CMV-seropositive. Input material: PBMCs. The genes are TRBV7-8 and TRBJ2-1, with TRBD2 as a possible D gene (6 bases). CDR3 nucleotide sequence: TGTGCCAGCAGCCTCTCTCCTATCGGGAGCTCCTACAATGAGCAGTTCTTC. Translating gives CASSLSPIGSSYNEQFF.